These 17 T cell receptor beta chains share one sample of origin, sequenced in a study of shared clonotypes between healthy human individuals. Clones were read by immunoSEQ multiplex PCR, and TCRdb kept only the in-frame ones, dropping some. Seen here are about 2.5 million clones, 85% to 95% observed once, and the top ten hold about 0.41%. Sequencing input: naive CD4+ T cells from PBMCs. Subset defined: CD45RA+ positively selected. The receptor set was obtained from a man aged 18 to 35 in good health. Some clones in this sample may be carry-over from other donors' samples.

The genes are TRBV28 and TRBJ2-7, with 7 nucleotides matching TRBD2. This CDR3 region has 16 residues. Germline lookup yields CDR1 MDHEN and CDR2 SYDVKM. The trim removed 2 bases at V and 2 bases at J, leaving 9 bases unmatched. Written as DNA, the CDR3 is TGTGCCAGCAGTTTACTCCGGGACTACCCGACCTACGAGCAGTACTTC. It encodes CASSLLRDYPTYEQYF.

This chain uses TRBV2 with TRBJ1-2; 9 bases fit TRBD1. Trimming at V came to 6 bases and at J to 5 bases, leaving 7 bases not matched to a gene. CDR1 and CDR2 (germline): SNHLY, FYNNEI. The CDR3 length is 14 residues. The CDR3 protein is CASRGDRALYGYTF. Written as DNA, the CDR3 is TGTGCCAGCAGGGGGGACAGGGCCCTTTATGGCTACACCTTC.

The chain uses TRBV21-1 and TRBJ2-1; the D call in the table, TRBD2, was not verified against the DNA. TRBV21-1 is a pseudogene segment. The CDR3 totals 11 residues. This chain's CDR3 is CASNRGNEQFF. Written as DNA, the CDR3 is TGTGCCAGCAATCGGGGCAATGAGCAGTTCTTC.

V usage is TRBV7-9 and J usage is TRBJ2-1, with 7 bases identical to TRBD1. The CDR3 runs to 19 residues. Germline lookup yields CDR1 SEHNR and CDR2 FQNEAQ (reference sequence). V shed 5 bases and J 6 bases; nucleotides not matched to a gene: 22. The CDR3 DNA is TGTGCCAGCAGCCATATCAGCTACCCCGGACAGGATTCTCGCAATGAGCAGTTCTTC. This sequence encodes CASSHISYPGQDSRNEQFF. The complete variable domain, with remaining parts taken from reference TRBV7-9 and TRBJ2-1, reads DTGVSQNPRHKITKRGQNVTFRCDPISEHNRLYWYRQTLGQGPEFLTYFQNEAQLEKSRLLSDRFSAERPKGSFSTLEIQRTEQGDSAMYLCASSHISYPGQDSRNEQFFGPGTRLTVL.

This chain links TRBV21-1 with TRBJ2-1; the table's D call, TRBD2, was not checked against the DNA. TRBV21-1 is marked as a pseudogene. The CDR3 length is 16 residues. The CDR3 here is CASSKWFWSSYNEQFF. The CDR3 bases are TGTGCCAGCAGCAAATGGTTCTGGAGCTCCTACAATGAGCAGTTCTTC.

This chain connects TRBV29-1 to TRBJ2-5; D may be TRBD1 (5 bases). This CDR3 is 13 amino acids long. From germline, CDR1 is SQVTM and CDR2 ANQGSEA. V lost 4 bases, J lost 4 bases, and 13 bases lay in between. The CDR3 DNA follows: TGCAGCGTTGTCAGGGATTATGGAGAGACCCAGTACTTC. This sequence encodes CSVVRDYGETQYF.

This chain uses TRBV19 with TRBJ2-2; D gene uncertain. Germline lookup yields CDR1 LNHDA and CDR2 SQIVND (reference sequence). The CDR3 runs to 15 residues. V was cut by 2 bases and J by 1 base, with 8 bases left in between. CDR3 region: CASSINNVNTGELFF. The DNA for the CDR3 is TGTGCCAGTAGTATAAATAACGTGAACACCGGGGAGCTGTTTTTT.

The chain couples TRBV27 to TRBJ2-2; 9 bases are a match to TRBD1. V dropped 7 bases and J dropped 0; count of bases not matched to a gene: 6. Germline V lookup: CDR1 MNHEY, CDR2 SMNVEV (reference sequence). The CDR3 length is 16 residues. The CDR3 spells CASKLTGGANTGELFF. For the CDR3, the DNA is TGTGCCAGCAAGCTAACAGGGGGCGCGAACACCGGGGAGCTGTTTTTT.

The chain is built from TRBV6-5 and TRBJ1-1; 9 nucleotides agree with TRBD1. Germline-derived CDR1 and CDR2 are MNHEY and SVGAGI. The junction had 6 bases not matched to a gene; V was cut back by 6 bases and J by 1 base. This CDR3 is 15 amino acids long. CDR3 DNA sequence: TGTGCCAGCAGCGATACAGGGGGCAGGAACACTGAAGCTTTCTTT. This codes for CASSDTGGRNTEAFF.

V is TRBV5-5 and J is TRBJ1-4; D is unclear. V dropped 4 bases and J dropped 0 bases, with 10 bases sitting between them. Germline V gene lookup returns CDR1 SGHKS and CDR2 YYEKEE (reference sequence). The CDR3 is 15 residues long. The CDR3 nucleotides are TGTGCCAGCAGCCGGGCGTATGCAACTAATGAAAAACTGTTTTTT. This codes for CASSRAYATNEKLFF.

The rearrangement joins TRBV7-9 to TRBJ1-1; 7 nucleotides align to TRBD1. Germline values: CDR1 SEHNR, CDR2 FQNEAQ (reference sequence). V shed 4 bases, J shed 4 bases, and the junction held 6 bases outside the gene matches. This CDR3 spans 14 amino acids. The CDR3 sequence is CASSWDRWSTEAFF. The CDR3, as DNA: TGTGCCAGCAGCTGGGACAGATGGAGCACTGAAGCTTTCTTT.

The chain combines TRBV2 with TRBJ2-1; a possible D gene is TRBD2 (6 bases). V was cut by 6 bases and J by 14 bases, with 23 bases left in between. There are 14 residues in the CDR3. CDR1 is SNHLY, CDR2 FYNNEI, per germline. The DNA for the CDR3 is TGTGCCAGCAGGAAGTCCAGCGGGTCTGGGTTGGAGTTCTTC. Its protein product is CASRKSSGSGLEFF.

The J gene is TRBJ1-2, the V gene TRBV7-2, with TRBD1 identical over 9 bases. Germline V CDR1 and CDR2: SGHTA, FQGNSA. V lost 5 bases, J lost 9 bases, and 13 bases stayed unmatched. The CDR3 covers 15 residues. The chain's CDR3 is CASSLEGQGWESYTF. CDR3 nucleotides: TGTGCCAGCAGCCTAGAGGGACAGGGATGGGAAAGCTACACCTTC.

The V and J genes are TRBV27 and TRBJ1-1, with D unclear. CDR1 and CDR2 (germline): MNHEY, SMNVEV (reference sequence). V was trimmed by 8 bases and J by 4 bases, leaving 11 bases between them. The length of the CDR3 is 12 residues. The CDR3 DNA reads TGTGCCAGCGCCGGGTTCTCCACTGAAGCTTTCTTT. Its translation: CASAGFSTEAFF.

The V call is TRBV7-2, the J call TRBJ2-6; 7 positions agree with TRBD1. This CDR3 comprises 15 residues. CDR1 and CDR2 from the germline V gene are SGHTA and FQGNSA. Trimming at V came to 5 bases and at J to 3 bases, leaving 4 bases not matched to a gene. CDR3 in DNA: TGTGCCAGCAGCCAGGGGGATGGTGGGGCCAACGTCCTGACTTTC. This translates into CASSQGDGGANVLTF.

V usage is TRBV2 and J usage is TRBJ1-2, with 11 bases identical to TRBD1. This CDR3 comprises 17 residues. Germline V gene lookup returns CDR1 SNHLY and CDR2 FYNNEI. V gave up 7 bases and J gave up 4 bases; unmatched junction bases: 14. CDR3 in amino acids: CASIRADRGRSPYGYTF. The CDR3 DNA is TGTGCCAGCATTCGGGCGGACAGGGGGCGGAGCCCCTATGGCTACACCTTC. Using reference TRBV2 and TRBJ1-2 for the parts outside the CDR3, the full variable domain is EPEVTQTPSHQVTQMGQEVILRCVPISNHLYFYWYRQILGQKVEFLVSFYNNEISEKSEIFDDQFSVERPDGSNFTLKIRSTKLEDSAMYFCASIRADRGRSPYGYTFGSGTRLTVV.

The rearrangement joins TRBV7-8 to TRBJ1-1; D is undetermined. The CDR3 is 17 residues long. Germline loops: CDR1 SGHVS, CDR2 FQNEAQ. V gave up 5 bases and J gave up 3 bases, with 22 bases separating them. The CDR3 DNA is TGTGCCAGCAGCAGCCCCTCGTCGTCGACGTCAGACACTGAAGCTTTCTTT. It translates to CASSSPSSSTSDTEAFF.